The 14 T cell receptor beta chains presented below share a single source sample, sequenced in a study of cytomegalovirus exposure and HLA in healthy donors. PCR was performed using 60 Vbeta and 13 Jbeta primers. This table comes from immunoSEQ multiplex PCR, and its TCRdb copy is limited to in-frame clones, with some not included. The sample includes roughly 69,000 clones, about 75% of them seen just once. Sequenced: PBMCs. These receptors were taken from a man younger than 30 in good health and CMV-seronegative.

The chain uses TRBV11-3 and TRBJ2-3, with TRBD2 identical over 12 bases. The CDR3 sequence is 15 residues long. J lost 2 bases, V lost 6 bases, and 3 bases had no gene match. The germline gives CDR1 SGHNT, CDR2 YENEEA. CDR3 sequence: CASSGLAGITDTQYF. The CDR3 DNA is TGTGCCAGCAGTGGACTAGCGGGAATCACAGATACGCAGTATTTT.

The V and J genes are TRBV5-1 and TRBJ2-1; 9 bases agree with TRBD1. The J segment lost 1 base and the V segment lost 0 bases, leaving 14 bases of the junction unmatched. The CDR3 spans 20 residues. The germline CDR1 and CDR2 sequences are SGHRS and YFSETQ. CDR3 region: CASSLGGGTGFIISYNEQFF. CDR3 sequence (DNA): TGCGCCAGCAGCTTGGGTGGGGGGACAGGGTTTATAATTTCCTACAATGAGCAGTTCTTC.

V gene TRBV7-3 combines with J gene TRBJ2-2; D perhaps matches TRBD2 (6 bases). The V end was cut by 5 bases, the J end by 8 bases, with 15 bases between. The CDR3 length is 14 residues. CDR1 is SGHTA and CDR2 is FQGTGA in the germline V gene. The CDR3 sequence is CASSRWGESGELFF. In nucleotides, the CDR3 is TGTGCCAGCAGCCGGTGGGGGGAGTCAGGGGAGCTGTTTTTT.

CDR3 nucleotides: TGTGCCAGCAGTTACCTACAGGGGTACGAGCAGTACTTC. This translates into CASSYLQGYEQYF. This chain links TRBV6-5 with TRBJ2-7; 7 bases align to TRBD1. V shed 2 bases and J 4 bases; nucleotides not matched to a gene: 2. CDR1 MNHEY and CDR2 SVGAGI come from the germline V gene. The CDR3 runs to 13 residues.

This clone was counted only a few times. The gene calls are TRBV25-1 and TRBJ2-5, with 7 bases that match TRBD1. The CDR3 runs 15 residues. V trimming: 6 bases; J trimming: 1 base; junction bases outside the gene matches: 8. Germline lookup yields CDR1 MGHDK and CDR2 SYGVNS. The CDR3 is CASSRQGWPQETQYF. CDR3 in DNA: TGTGCCAGCAGCCGACAGGGTTGGCCCCAAGAGACCCAGTACTTC. Full variable domain (rest looked up from reference TRBV25-1 and TRBJ2-5): EADIYQTPRYLVIGTGKKITLECSQTMGHDKMYWYQQDPGMELHLIHYSYGVNSTEKGDLSSESTVSRIRTEHFPLTLESARPSHTSQYLCASSRQGWPQETQYFGPGTRLLVL.

Here the CDR3 reads CASSISPGTGTEQFF. In DNA, the CDR3 is TGTGCCAGTAGTATATCCCCCGGGACAGGGACTGAGCAGTTCTTC. The chain has TRBV19 and TRBJ2-1, with 9 bases aligning to TRBD1. CDR3 length: 15 amino acids. Germline V CDR1 and CDR2: LNHDA, SQIVND (reference sequence). The V gene end was trimmed by 2 bases and the J gene end by 9 bases; junction bases not matched to a gene: 8.

The V and J genes are TRBV2 and TRBJ1-6, with 8 nucleotides matching TRBD1. The CDR3 totals 16 residues. Germline CDR1 SNHLY, CDR2 FYNNEI. V lost 3 bases and J lost 7; bases outside the gene matches: 8. CDR3 protein: CASSDMVQGANSPLHF. The CDR3 nucleotides are TGTGCCAGCAGTGACATGGTGCAGGGGGCAAATTCACCCCTCCACTTT. Filled out from reference TRBV2 and TRBJ1-6, the complete variable domain reads EPEVTQTPSHQVTQMGQEVILRCVPISNHLYFYWYRQILGQKVEFLVSFYNNEISEKSEIFDDQFSVERPDGSNFTLKIRSTKLEDSAMYFCASSDMVQGANSPLHFGNGTRLTVT.

The chain links TRBV10-3 to TRBJ1-2; 10 nucleotides line up with TRBD1. The CDR3 totals 16 residues. The J segment lost 2 bases and the V segment lost 2 bases, leaving 5 bases of the junction unmatched. The germline V gene encodes CDR1 ENHRY and CDR2 SYGVKD. The CDR3 DNA reads as TGTGCCATCAGTGAGAGCCGGGACAGGGGCAACTATGGCTACACCTTC. Translated: CAISESRDRGNYGYTF.

The chain couples TRBV9 to TRBJ1-4; D possibly corresponds to TRBD1 (5 bases). Germline CDR1 SGDLS, CDR2 YYNGEE. V shed 0 bases and J shed 4 bases, with 10 bases lying between them. The CDR3 runs to 15 residues. CDR3 amino acids: CASSVGEGNNEKLFF. DNA of the CDR3: TGTGCCAGCAGCGTAGGGGAGGGGAATAATGAAAAACTGTTTTTT.

This clone was seen only once. The rearrangement joins TRBV7-3 to TRBJ1-1, with TRBD1 matching over 7 bases. After removal of 5 bases from V and 1 base from J, the junction contained 7 bases not matched to a gene. Germline assignment: CDR1 SGHTA and CDR2 FQGTGA. This CDR3 comprises 15 residues. The CDR3 DNA sequence: TGTGCCAGCAGCCCTCTGGACAGGAGGAACACTGAAGCTTTCTTT. This translates into CASSPLDRRNTEAFF.

The J gene is TRBJ2-2, the V gene TRBV5-1, with D perhaps TRBD1 (5 bases). Germline V lookup: CDR1 SGHRS, CDR2 YFSETQ. CDR3 length equals 14 residues. Trimming left V 2 bases short and J 9 bases short, with 14 bases between. In DNA form, the CDR3 reads TGCGCCAGCAGCTTCACCTTAGACAGCAGGGAGCTGTTTTTT. It yields the protein CASSFTLDSRELFF. Full variable domain (missing parts from reference TRBV5-1 and TRBJ2-2): KAGVTQTPRYLIKTRGQQVTLSCSPISGHRSVSWYQQTPGQGLQFLFEYFSETQRNKGNFPGRFSGRQFSNSRSEMNVSTLELGDSALYLCASSFTLDSRELFFGEGSRLTVL.

Turning to this clone: The same CDR3 also results from other DNA sequences found in this sample. This chain uses TRBV5-4 with TRBJ2-5; TRBD1 aligns across 8 bases. The germline V gene encodes CDR1 SGHNT and CDR2 YYREEE (reference sequence). The CDR3 totals 14 residues. V shed 4 bases, J shed 3 bases, and the junction held 5 bases outside the gene matches. The CDR3 DNA sequence: TGTGCCAGCAGCCGAGGACAGGGTGAAGAGACCCAGTACTTC. Translation gives CASSRGQGEETQYF.

A remark on this clone: The same CDR3 arises from other DNA sequences in this sample as well. The chain couples TRBV4-1 to TRBJ1-1; D gene ambiguous. This CDR3 has 12 residues. CDR1 MGHRA and CDR2 YSYEKL come from the germline V gene. V lost 3 bases and J 4 bases, leaving 6 bases between the germline ends. DNA of the CDR3: TGCGCCAGCAGCCAGAGCGGCACTGAAGCTTTCTTT. This translates into CASSQSGTEAFF.

This clone was counted between two and nine times. The V gene is TRBV5-5, the J gene TRBJ1-6; D is ambiguous. Germline lookup yields CDR1 SGHKS and CDR2 YYEKEE (reference sequence). The CDR3 is 11 residues long. The ends were cut back, 4 bases at V and 15 bases at J, with 11 bases in the middle. The CDR3 region has the DNA TGTGCCAGCAGCCGGGTTGGCTACCTCCACTTT. Protein: CASSRVGYLHF.